This entry describes one TCR beta chain. The sample comes from a study of blood T cell repertoires in COVID-19. Study overall: Samples taken during acute and convalescent COVID-19 were collected in the United States, Italy and Spain. Sources were T cells, B-cell-depleted T cells, or PBMCs; the material itself was cDNA or gDNA.

Authors' processing steps: Amplified reference gene primers provided the basis for estimating nucleated cell counts. The method was immunoSEQ multiplex PCR; TCRdb's version includes in-frame clones alone and lacks a portion of them. Clonal size and the V and J genes are those of that table, whereas D and trimming came from the DNA. The sample lists about 170,000 clones, 70% to 90% occurring once. The germline V gene has CDR1 SGHVS and CDR2 FNYEAQ. The V segment lost 6 bases and the J segment 7 bases; nucleotides outside the gene matches: 18. The CDR3 length is 16 residues. The clonotype originates from a man aged 60-69 years who had recovered from COVID-19. The rearrangement uses TRBV7-6 and TRBJ2-7, with 7 bases that match TRBD1. Sequenced material: peripheral blood. CDR3 protein: CASSPPGGHSLREQYF. For the CDR3, the DNA is TGTGCCAGCAGTCCACCAGGGGGACACTCCCTCCGGGAGCAGTACTTC.